Below, one TCR beta chain is given with its context. Its specificity is not known. Germline loops: CDR1 SGHDT, CDR2 YYEEEE. This CDR3 spans 11 amino acids. Trimming cost V 3 bases and J 8 bases, with 8 bases left between them. This entry is derived from a study of cytotoxic CD8 clonotypes in ibrutinib-treated CLL. Study-wide findings and caveats: Baseline clonality, higher than in age-matched healthy donors, tracked circulating CD8+ T-cell counts.

Generated by immunoSEQ multiplex PCR, the TCRdb table keeps only in-frame clones and is missing some. The data show over 30,000 clones, 65% to 70% seen once. The receptor's source is a human donor with chronic lymphocytic leukemia. The chain is built from TRBV5-6 and TRBJ1-2, with a possible D match to TRBD1 (5 bases). Sample: PBMCs, taken at disease progression, from a patient treated with ibrutinib. The CDR3 region is CASSYAGGYTF. CDR3 sequence (DNA): TGTGCCAGCAGCTACGCAGGGGGCTACACCTTC.